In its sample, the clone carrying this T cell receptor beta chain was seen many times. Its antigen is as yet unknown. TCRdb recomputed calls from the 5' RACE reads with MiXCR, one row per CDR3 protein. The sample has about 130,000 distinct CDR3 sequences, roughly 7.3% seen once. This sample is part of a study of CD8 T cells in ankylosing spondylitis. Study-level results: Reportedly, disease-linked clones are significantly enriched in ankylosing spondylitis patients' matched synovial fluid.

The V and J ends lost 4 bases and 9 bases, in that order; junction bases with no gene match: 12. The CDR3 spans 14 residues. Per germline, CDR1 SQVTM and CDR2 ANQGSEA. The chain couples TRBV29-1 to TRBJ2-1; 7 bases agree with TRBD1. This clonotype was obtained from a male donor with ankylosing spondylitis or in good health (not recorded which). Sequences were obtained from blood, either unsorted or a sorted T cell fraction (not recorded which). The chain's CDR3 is CSVATRDSRFEQFF. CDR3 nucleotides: TGCAGCGTTGCCACCCGGGACAGTAGATTTGAGCAGTTCTTC.